The rows below give T cell receptor beta chains drawn from one sample of a study of CD8+ T cells in alopecia areata. Generated by immunoSEQ multiplex PCR, the TCRdb table keeps only in-frame clones and is missing some. The table shows 200,000 to 250,000 clones, with around two fifths occurring only once. The material was CD4+ T cells sorted from blood, obtained between weeks 30 and 35, from a patient treated with tofacitinib. The receptor source for this set is a human donor with alopecia areata. Each CDR3 is given with its conserved first and last residue. The order of the fields is CDR3 length, D gene, clone size, J gene, V gene, CDR3 DNA, CDR3 protein. A D gene is named only where the DNA matches it firmly. Size is stated for part of the rows, as once, few or many counts, or as a class when the clone is expanded.

length: 15; D: .; size: few; J: TRBJ2-3; V: TRBV27; DNA: TGTGCCAGCAGAACCCAACAGGGACGGACAGATACGCAGTATTTT; CDR3: CASRTQQGRTDTQYF
length: 14; D: .; size: .; J: TRBJ1-2; V: TRBV27; DNA: TGTGCCAGCAGTAGGGGACTCGGACAGAATGGCTACACCTTC; CDR3: CASSRGLGQNGYTF
length: 18; D: .; size: .; J: TRBJ1-1; V: TRBV5-1; DNA: TGCGCCAGCAGCTTGGTTACAGGGATTCCTCTGGTGAACACTGAAGCTTTCTTT; CDR3: CASSLVTGIPLVNTEAFF
length: 14; D: .; size: .; J: TRBJ1-1; V: TRBV5-4; DNA: TGTGCCAGCAGCTTGCCAGGTCGTGGCACTGAAGCTTTCTTT; CDR3: CASSLPGRGTEAFF
length: 14; D: .; size: .; J: TRBJ1-5; V: TRBV7-9; DNA: TGTGCCAGCAGCCCCATTGGCGGGAATCAGCCCCAGCATTTT; CDR3: CASSPIGGNQPQHF
length: 16; D: TRBD1; size: .; J: TRBJ2-1; V: TRBV11-3; DNA: TGTGCCAGCAGCCCCTCCACAGGGGGCGCGGGAAGTGAGCAGTTCTTC; CDR3: CASSPSTGGAGSEQFF
length: 10; D: .; size: .; J: TRBJ2-1; V: TRBV30; DNA: TGTGCCTGGAGTTCGGAGGGGCAGTTCTTC; CDR3: CAWSSEGQFF
length: 14; D: .; size: .; J: TRBJ1-2; V: TRBV11-2; DNA: TGTGCCAGCAGCTCCACCCGGGACGGTTATGGCTACACCTTC; CDR3: CASSSTRDGYGYTF
length: 13; D: TRBD1; size: .; J: TRBJ1-1; V: TRBV30; DNA: TGTGCCTGGCTGGGGGACAGGGCCACTGAAGCTTTCTTT; CDR3: CAWLGDRATEAFF
length: 14; D: .; size: .; J: TRBJ1-1; V: TRBV7-9; DNA: TGTGCCAGCAGCTTATTAGGGGGGGTTGCTGAAGCTTTCTTT; CDR3: CASSLLGGVAEAFF
length: 12; D: .; size: .; J: TRBJ1-3; V: TRBV30; DNA: TGTGCCTGGAGTAGCTCTGGAAACACCATATATTTT; CDR3: CAWSSSGNTIYF
length: 14; D: .; size: .; J: TRBJ2-2; V: TRBV30; DNA: TGTGCCTGGAGCAAGCTTCTGTCGACCGGGGAGCTGTTTTTT; CDR3: CAWSKLLSTGELFF
length: 14; D: .; size: .; J: TRBJ2-3; V: TRBV29-1; DNA: TGCAGCATTGAGGACGGCCTCTTCCAAGATACGCAGTATTTT; CDR3: CSIEDGLFQDTQYF
length: 15; D: TRBD1; size: few; J: TRBJ2-3; V: TRBV5-1; DNA: TGCGCCAGCAGCCAGACAGGGGGCACGACAGATACGCAGTATTTT; CDR3: CASSQTGGTTDTQYF
length: 15; D: .; size: .; J: TRBJ1-1; V: TRBV5-1; DNA: TGCGCCAGCAGCTTGGCAGGGGACATGAACACTGAAGCTTTCTTT; CDR3: CASSLAGDMNTEAFF
length: 15; D: TRBD2; size: few; J: TRBJ2-1; V: TRBV6-5; DNA: TGTGCCAGCAGTTACTATGCGGGAGGGCCTGATGAGCAGTTCTTC; CDR3: CASSYYAGGPDEQFF
length: 16; D: .; size: .; J: TRBJ1-1; V: TRBV4-2; DNA: TGTGCCAGCAGCCAAGACTCCGGCCGGGGCTTCACTGAAGCTTTCTTT; CDR3: CASSQDSGRGFTEAFF
length: 16; D: .; size: .; J: TRBJ2-5; V: TRBV11-2; DNA: TGTGCCAGCAGCTCGGGGCGTACGGGGAGTTTAGAGACCCAGTACTTC; CDR3: CASSSGRTGSLETQYF
length: 15; D: TRBD1; size: .; J: TRBJ2-7; V: TRBV25-1; DNA: TGTGCCAGCAGTGGTAGGACAGGGGACCCCTACGAGCAGTACTTC; CDR3: CASSGRTGDPYEQYF
length: 12; D: TRBD2; size: .; J: TRBJ2-1; V: TRBV18; DNA: TGTGCCAGCTCACTCCGGGAGGATGAGCAGTTCTTC; CDR3: CASSLREDEQFF
length: 12; D: .; size: .; J: TRBJ2-1; V: TRBV5-1; DNA: TGCGCCAGCACCGCATCGTACAATGAGCAGTTCTTC; CDR3: CASTASYNEQFF
length: 13; D: TRBD1; size: .; J: TRBJ1-1; V: TRBV11-2; DNA: TGTGCCAGCAGACCGACAGGGACTGAATCAGCTTTCTTT; CDR3: CASRPTGTESAFF
length: 14; D: .; size: .; J: TRBJ1-2; V: TRBV7-8; DNA: TGTGCCAGCAGCTTAGCCGACAGATTCTATGGCTACACCTTC; CDR3: CASSLADRFYGYTF